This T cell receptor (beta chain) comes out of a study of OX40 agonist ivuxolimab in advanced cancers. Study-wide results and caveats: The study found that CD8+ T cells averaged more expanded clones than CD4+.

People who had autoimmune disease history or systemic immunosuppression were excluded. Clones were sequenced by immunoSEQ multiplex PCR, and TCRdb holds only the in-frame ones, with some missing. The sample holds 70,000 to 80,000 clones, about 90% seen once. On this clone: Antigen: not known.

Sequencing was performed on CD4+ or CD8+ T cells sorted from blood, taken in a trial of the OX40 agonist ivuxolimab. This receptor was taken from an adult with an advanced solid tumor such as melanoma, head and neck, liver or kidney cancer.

CDR3 in amino acids: CASTIADSYEQYF. DNA of the CDR3: TGTGCCAGCACCATCGCAGACAGCTACGAGCAGTACTTC. The chain recombines TRBV5-5 with TRBJ2-7, with D perhaps matching TRBD1 (5 bases). The V end lost 6 bases, the J end lost 3 bases, and 13 bases lay between the germline ends. The CDR3 runs to 13 residues. Per germline, CDR1 SGHKS and CDR2 YYEKEE (reference sequence).